This record looks at one TCR beta chain sequence and its context. Here immunoSEQ multiplex PCR was the method, and the copy in TCRdb shows in-frame clones only, minus some. The sample has roughly 250,000 clones; more than 75% are singletons. Living in 24 US areas, the participants were between about 18 and 95 years of age. Participants had their cohort set by participant-reported clinical history. The sample comes from a study of blood T cell repertoires in COVID-19. Whole-study context: Acute and convalescent COVID-19 samples came from the United States, Italy and Spain. Sample material is recorded as cDNA or gDNA derived from T cells, B-cell-depleted T cells, or PBMCs.

Sequencing was done on a sample of PBMCs or T cells enriched from blood (not recorded which). The receptor comes from a woman between 40 and 55 years old with acute COVID-19.

In DNA form, the CDR3 reads TGTGCCAGCAGCTTAGAGGGACAGGGCGCTGAGCAGTTCTTC. Translating gives CASSLEGQGAEQFF. This sequence joins TRBV7-6 and TRBJ2-1; 9 positions match TRBD1. V gave up 1 base and J gave up 9 bases; unmatched junction bases: 4. Germline values: CDR1 SGHVS, CDR2 FNYEAQ. The length of the CDR3 is 14 residues.